A single sample gave rise to the 9 T cell receptor beta chains below, sequenced in a study of CD8+CD57+ T cells in acquired aplastic anemia. All patients picked for sequencing had shown, by flow cytometry, an expansion of CD8+CD57+ cells. The TCR beta profiling, which covered VDJ combination and CDR3 sequence, was carried out using genomic DNA as the template. MiXCR was run by TCRdb on the reads, yielding one entry per CDR3 protein. The sample lists about 150,000 distinct CDR3 sequences, less than 50% occurring once. The material sequenced was sorted CD4+, CD8+, or CD8+CD57+ T cells (not recorded which) from PBMCs. Receptors were obtained from a human donor with aplastic anemia.

The chain is built from TRBV10-3 and TRBJ2-7; 8 bases are shared with TRBD1. The CDR3 loop spans 13 amino acids. CDR1 and CDR2 from the germline V gene are ENHRY and SYGVKD. The J segment lost 3 bases and the V segment lost 3 bases, leaving 1 base of the junction unmatched. This chain's CDR3 is CAISETGGYEQYF. In nucleotides, the CDR3 is TGTGCCATCAGTGAAACAGGGGGCTACGAGCAGTACTTC.

The chain has TRBV2 and TRBJ1-4, with 7 bases identical to TRBD1. The germline CDR1 and CDR2 sequences are SNHLY and FYNNEI. The CDR3 totals 14 residues. V trimming: 6 bases; J trimming: 12 bases; junction bases outside the gene matches: 13. The CDR3: CASREGAAREQLFF. CDR3 DNA: TGTGCCAGCAGGGAGGGGGCGGCTCGAGAACAACTGTTTTTT.

A note on this clonotype: A read error may explain this, as a much larger clone is one base away. The rearrangement links TRBV7-2 to TRBJ2-1, with no clear D. The CDR3 has 14 residues. Germline V gene data show CDR1 as SGHTA and CDR2 as FQGNSA. This CDR3 is CASSLAGSYNERFF. The DNA of the CDR3 is TGTGCCAGCAGCTTAGCGGGGTCCTACAATGAGCGGTTCTTC.

V gene TRBV2 combines with J gene TRBJ1-2; unclear D gene. Trimming took off 5 bases at V and 3 bases at J, with 10 bases between the two ends. The germline gives CDR1 SNHLY, CDR2 FYNNEI. This CDR3 is built from 13 residues. In nucleotides, the CDR3 is TGTGCCAGCAGTCTGACACCTCACTATGGCTACACCTTC. Translation gives CASSLTPHYGYTF.

The chain couples TRBV20-1 to TRBJ2-7; 8 bases are a match to TRBD1. The CDR3 extends over 11 amino acids. J was trimmed by 6 bases and V by 6 bases; bases with no gene match: 4. In germline, CDR1 is DFQATT, CDR2 SNEGSKA (reference sequence). This chain's CDR3 is CSAQGAGEQYF. The CDR3 region has the DNA TGCAGTGCCCAGGGGGCGGGCGAGCAGTACTTC.

For the CDR3, the DNA is TGTGCCAGCAGTTTGGAACAGTACCCCCAAGAGACCCAGCATTTT. It translates to CASSLEQYPQETQHF. The rearrangement joins TRBV6-6 to TRBJ1-5; D gene uncertain. This CDR3 is 15 amino acids long. With 4 bases removed from V and 11 bases from J, the gap between germline ends came to 21 bases. Germline V gene data show CDR1 as MNHNY and CDR2 as SVGAGI (reference sequence).

This clonotype has ten or more counts. The chain links TRBV6-5 to TRBJ1-1; no clear D. This CDR3 contains 11 residues. Trimming took off 8 bases at V and 0 bases at J, with 4 bases between the two ends. Germline V lookup: CDR1 MNHEY, CDR2 SVGAGI. The CDR3 sequence: CASWLNTEAFF. The CDR3 nucleotides are TGTGCCAGCTGGCTGAACACTGAAGCTTTCTTT.

The table lists this clonotype with many counts. The chain joins TRBV5-1 to TRBJ2-3, with unresolved D. The length of the CDR3 is 14 residues. Germline V gene lookup returns CDR1 SGHRS and CDR2 YFSETQ. V was trimmed by 7 bases and J by 2 bases, leaving 14 bases between them. The CDR3 DNA reads as TGCGCCAGCCGGCCCTCTGGGCTCACAGATACGCAGTATTTT. It specifies CASRPSGLTDTQYF.

The chain links TRBV11-1 to TRBJ2-7; 14 nucleotides align to TRBD2. Germline trimming cut 4 bases from V and 3 bases from J; bases unmatched to any gene: 2. There are 15 residues in the CDR3. CDR1 and CDR2 (germline): SGHAT, FQDESV (reference sequence). CDR3 sequence reads: CASSSGTSGSYEQYV. The CDR3 DNA sequence: TGTGCCAGCAGCTCTGGGACTAGCGGGAGCTACGAGCAGTACGTC.